Included here is one T cell receptor beta chain sequence, with context. Its specificity is unknown. Vbeta (60) and Jbeta (13) primers were used in the PCR. The method was immunoSEQ multiplex PCR; TCRdb's version includes in-frame clones alone and lacks a portion of them. This table holds 150,000 to 200,000 clones, 80% found once. The data were taken from a study of cytomegalovirus exposure and HLA in healthy donors. Study summary: Early release data held about 85 million unique TCRs from HLA-typed donors.

CDR1 SNHLY and CDR2 FYNNEI come from the germline V gene. This CDR3 is 14 amino acids long. Trimming took 4 bases from V and 3 from J, leaving 10 bases between them. Regarding the study as a whole: What a later analysis reportedly showed was that an Asian-associated ancestry cluster had fewer N-insertions than the approximately 720-donor mean. Later analysis indicated greater clonal expansion among HLA-associated TCR beta chains than among equally common other chains. Testing in vitro showed a few CMV-associated chains specific for CMV antigens.

The sequencing input was PBMCs. V is TRBV2 and J is TRBJ1-5, with D unresolved. The TCR was taken from a human donor in good health. CDR3 in DNA: TGTGCCAGCAGTGTAGAGGGTCACAATCAGCCCCAGCATTTT. Encoded protein: CASSVEGHNQPQHF.